This TCR beta chain was found in a study of CD8+CD57+ T cells in acquired aplastic anemia. Study as a whole: DNA per sorted CD4+ or CD8+ sample ranged about 0.19 to 30 ug, averaging roughly 3.2 ug. Researchers reported that healthy donors averaged approximately 10 million reads for CD4+ cells.

Profiling of TCR beta VDJ combinations and CDR3 sequences used genomic DNA as template. TCRdb re-called the reads through MiXCR, storing one row per CDR3 protein. The table has 100,000 to 150,000 distinct CDR3 sequences, more than 40% seen once; the top ten hold 2.5% to 3%. The CDR3 is 16 residues long. CDR1 DFQATT and CDR2 SNEGSKA come from the germline V gene (reference sequence). The V gene end was trimmed by 6 bases and the J gene end by 1 base; junction bases not matched to a gene: 9. Regarding the study as a whole: It was found that nearly 30 CD8+ CDR3 sequences were shared between patients and controls. Significance was not reached for CD8+ Simpson's diversity between patients and controls.

Regarding this clonotype: Antigen specificity is unknown.

The receptor comes from a human donor in good health, serving as a control. What was sequenced was sorted CD4+, CD8+, or CD8+CD57+ T cells (not recorded which) from PBMCs. J is TRBJ2-7 and V is TRBV20-1; 13 nucleotides align to TRBD2. CDR3 nucleotides: TGCAGTGCCCAACTAGCGGGGGGGCCGGAGTCCTACGAGCAGTACTTC. Amino acids: CSAQLAGGPESYEQYF.